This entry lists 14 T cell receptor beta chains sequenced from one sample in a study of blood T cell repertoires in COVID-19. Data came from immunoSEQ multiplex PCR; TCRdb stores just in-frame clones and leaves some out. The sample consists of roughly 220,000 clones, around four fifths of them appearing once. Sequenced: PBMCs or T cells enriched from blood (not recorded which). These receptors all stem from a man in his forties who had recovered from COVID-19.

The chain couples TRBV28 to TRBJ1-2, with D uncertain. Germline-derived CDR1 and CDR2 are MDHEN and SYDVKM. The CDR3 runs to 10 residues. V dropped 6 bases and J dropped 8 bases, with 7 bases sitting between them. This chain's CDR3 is CASSTWGYTF. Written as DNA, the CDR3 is TGTGCCAGCAGCACATGGGGCTACACCTTC.

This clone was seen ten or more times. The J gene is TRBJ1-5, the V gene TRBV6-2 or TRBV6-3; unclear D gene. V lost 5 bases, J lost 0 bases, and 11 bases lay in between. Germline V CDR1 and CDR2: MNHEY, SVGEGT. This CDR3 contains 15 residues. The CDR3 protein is CASSPQTGSNQPQHF. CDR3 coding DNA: TGTGCCAGCAGTCCCCAGACGGGTAGCAATCAGCCCCAGCATTTT.

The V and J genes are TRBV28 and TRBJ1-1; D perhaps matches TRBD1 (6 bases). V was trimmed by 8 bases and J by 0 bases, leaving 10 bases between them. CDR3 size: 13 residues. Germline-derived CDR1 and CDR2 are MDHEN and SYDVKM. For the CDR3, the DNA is TGTGCCAGCCGCAGGGGAATGAACACTGAAGCTTTCTTT. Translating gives CASRRGMNTEAFF. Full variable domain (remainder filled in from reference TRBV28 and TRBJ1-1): DVKVTQSSRYLVKRTGEKVFLECVQDMDHENMFWYRQDPGLGLRLIYFSYDVKMKEKGDIPEGYSVSREKKERFSLILESASTNQTSMYLCASRRGMNTEAFFGQGTRLTVV.

CDR3 nucleotide sequence: TGTGCCAGCAGTTTTCCGACTAGCCGAGAGACCCAGTACTTC. Encoded protein: CASSFPTSRETQYF. This chain uses TRBV6-5 with TRBJ2-5, with TRBD2 matching over 7 bases. The CDR3 contains 14 residues. Germline trimming cut 4 bases from V and 4 bases from J; bases unmatched to any gene: 6. In germline, CDR1 is MNHEY, CDR2 SVGAGI.

DNA of the CDR3: TGTGCCAGCAGCTCTGGTTACGGGACAGACTCCTACGAGCAGTACTTC. Protein sequence: CASSSGYGTDSYEQYF. This chain connects TRBV5-8 to TRBJ2-7, with 7 bases fitting TRBD1. J gave up 0 bases and V 3 bases, and 9 bases lay outside the gene matches. The CDR3 length is 16 residues. The germline CDR1 and CDR2 sequences are SGHTS and YDEGEE.

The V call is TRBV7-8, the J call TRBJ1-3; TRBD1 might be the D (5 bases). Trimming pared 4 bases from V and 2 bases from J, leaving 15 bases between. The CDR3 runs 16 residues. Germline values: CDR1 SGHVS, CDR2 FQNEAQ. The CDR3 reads CASSWIDPGTGNTIYF. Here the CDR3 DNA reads TGTGCCAGCAGCTGGATAGACCCAGGGACTGGAAACACCATATATTTT.

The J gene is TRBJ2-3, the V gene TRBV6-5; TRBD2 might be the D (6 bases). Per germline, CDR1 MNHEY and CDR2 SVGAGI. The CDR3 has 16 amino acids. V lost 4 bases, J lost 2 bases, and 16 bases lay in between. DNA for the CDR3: TGTGCCAGCAGTTCACGGGACGGGAGAATCACAGATACGCAGTATTTT. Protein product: CASSSRDGRITDTQYF.

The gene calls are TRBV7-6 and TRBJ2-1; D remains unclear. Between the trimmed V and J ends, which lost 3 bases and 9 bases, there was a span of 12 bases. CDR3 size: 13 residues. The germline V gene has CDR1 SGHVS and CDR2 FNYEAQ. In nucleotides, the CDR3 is TGTGCCAGCAGCTTTCAATGGAGCGTTGAGCAGTTCTTC. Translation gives CASSFQWSVEQFF. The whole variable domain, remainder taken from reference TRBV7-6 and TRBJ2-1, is GAGVSQSPRYKVTKRGQDVALRCDPISGHVSLYWYRQALGQGPEFLTYFNYEAQQDKSGLPNDRFSAERPEGSISTLTIQRTEQRDSAMYRCASSFQWSVEQFFGPGTRLTVL.

CDR3 DNA sequence: TGTGCCAGCAGCAAAAAAGGATGTGACAGGACCAATAACTATGGCTACACCTTC. This encodes CASSKKGCDRTNNYGYTF. This sequence joins TRBV21-1 and TRBJ1-2; TRBD1, the D gene given by the table, was not confirmed from the DNA. TRBV21-1 is an annotated pseudogene. This CDR3 region has 18 residues.

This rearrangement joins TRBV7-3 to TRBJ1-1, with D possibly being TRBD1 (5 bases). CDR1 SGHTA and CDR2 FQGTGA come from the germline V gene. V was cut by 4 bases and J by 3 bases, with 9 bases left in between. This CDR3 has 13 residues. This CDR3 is CASSSGGDTEAFF. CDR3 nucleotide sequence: TGTGCCAGCAGCTCCGGGGGGGACACTGAAGCTTTCTTT.

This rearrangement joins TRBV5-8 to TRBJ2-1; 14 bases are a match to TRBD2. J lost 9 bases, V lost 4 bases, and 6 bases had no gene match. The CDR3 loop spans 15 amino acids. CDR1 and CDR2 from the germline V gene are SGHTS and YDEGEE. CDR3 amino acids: CASSRTSGRRSEQFF. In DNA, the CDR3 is TGTGCCAGCAGCCGGACTAGCGGGAGGCGGTCTGAGCAGTTCTTC.

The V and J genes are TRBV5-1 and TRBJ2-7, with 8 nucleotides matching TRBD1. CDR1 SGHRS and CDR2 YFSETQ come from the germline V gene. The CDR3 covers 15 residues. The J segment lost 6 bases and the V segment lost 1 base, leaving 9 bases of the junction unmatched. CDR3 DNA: TGCGCCAGCAGCTTGACGGGTCGAGACAGGGGCGAGCAGTACTTC. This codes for CASSLTGRDRGEQYF.

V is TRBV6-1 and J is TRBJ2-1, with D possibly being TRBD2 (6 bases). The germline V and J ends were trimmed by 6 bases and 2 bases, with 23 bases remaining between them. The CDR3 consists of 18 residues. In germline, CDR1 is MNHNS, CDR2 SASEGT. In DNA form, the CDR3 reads TGTGCCAGCAGCGAATCCTACTGGGGGGAGAGCGCCTACAATGAGCAGTTCTTC. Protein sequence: CASSESYWGESAYNEQFF.

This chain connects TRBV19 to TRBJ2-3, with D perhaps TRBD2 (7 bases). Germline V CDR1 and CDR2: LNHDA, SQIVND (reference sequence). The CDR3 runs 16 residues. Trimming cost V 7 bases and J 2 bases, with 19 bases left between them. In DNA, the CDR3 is TGTGCCAGTACCGGGGGGCTAGCGCGGGCCACAGATACGCAGTATTTT. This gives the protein CASTGGLARATDTQYF. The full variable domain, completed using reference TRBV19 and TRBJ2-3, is DGGITQSPKYLFRKEGQNVTLSCEQNLNHDAMYWYRQDPGQGLRLIYYSQIVNDFQKGDIAEGYSVSREKKESFPLTVTSAQKNPTAFYLCASTGGLARATDTQYFGPGTRLTVL.